Following are 23 T cell receptor beta chains from one sample sequenced in a study of vaccination effects on CD4 cells after COVID-19. No antigen has been identified for these receptors. CD4+ T cells specific for antigen were expanded with viral peptide pools by the ViraFEST assay before sequencing. Subsequent to a culture period of 10 to 11 days, CD4+ T cells were isolated. Vaccine recipients lacked prior SARS-CoV-2 infection and had negative nucleocapsid antibodies. Sequencing was performed with immunoSEQ multiplex PCR; in TCRdb, only in-frame clones are kept and a portion is missing. The sample includes just under 75,000 clones, approximately 74% of them seen just once. The sequences come from CD4+ T cells from PBMCs cultured with HCoV-NL63 spike peptides, collected before COVID-19 vaccination. Source of these receptors: a human donor who received a COVID-19 vaccine.

The chain recombines TRBV6-1 with TRBJ1-2, with a possible D match to TRBD1 (6 bases). Deletions cut 0 bases from V and 3 bases from J, with 8 bases between. Germline V gene data show CDR1 as MNHNS and CDR2 as SASEGT. The CDR3 has 14 residues. CDR3 region: CASSEAQGDYGYTF. Here the CDR3 DNA reads TGTGCCAGCAGTGAAGCACAGGGAGACTATGGCTACACCTTC.

This clone was detected only a few times. The rearrangement uses TRBV3-1 (or the pseudogene TRBV3-2) and TRBJ2-3; the D is unclear. V dropped 5 bases and J dropped 2 bases, with 20 bases sitting between them. The CDR3 consists of 17 residues. From germline, CDR1 is LGHDT and CDR2 YNNKEL (reference sequence). Here the CDR3 reads CASSSMAHPYNTDTQYF. CDR3 coding DNA: TGTGCCAGCAGCTCAATGGCACACCCCTATAACACAGATACGCAGTATTTT.

This clone has just one count. The V call is TRBV7-2, the J call TRBJ2-2; D may be TRBD1 (5 bases). Germline CDR1 reads SGHTA; CDR2 reads FQGNSA. The CDR3 has 16 amino acids. Trimming cost V 1 base and J 1 base, with 10 bases left between them. DNA for the CDR3: TGTGCCAGCAGCTTAGAGGGGCTACTGAACACCGGGGAGCTGTTTTTT. This codes for CASSLEGLLNTGELFF.

V and J are TRBV2 and TRBJ1-2; TRBD1 might be the D (5 bases). V dropped 6 bases and J dropped 8 bases, with 13 bases sitting between them. The CDR3 loop spans 12 amino acids. Germline V gene data show CDR1 as SNHLY and CDR2 as FYNNEI. CDR3 loop: CASSRDLKGYTF. The CDR3 DNA is TGTGCCAGCAGCAGGGACCTGAAGGGCTACACCTTC.

The chain recombines TRBV6-1 with TRBJ2-1, with D perhaps matching TRBD2 (6 bases). Trimming shortened V by 6 bases and J by 6 bases, and 15 bases separated the two germline ends. Per germline, CDR1 MNHNS and CDR2 SASEGT. The CDR3 length is 14 residues. CDR3 region: CASSSLGTLNEQFF. Here the CDR3 DNA reads TGTGCCAGCAGCTCCCTCGGGACTCTCAATGAGCAGTTCTTC.

This sequence joins TRBV28 and TRBJ1-5; 7 bases map to TRBD1. V dropped 3 bases and J dropped 1; count of bases not matched to a gene: 3. The CDR3 runs to 15 residues. Per the germline V gene, CDR1 is MDHEN and CDR2 is SYDVKM. The CDR3 coding sequence is TGTGCCAGCAGTTTGACAGGGACGAGCAATCAGCCCCAGCATTTT. Encoded protein: CASSLTGTSNQPQHF. Drawing the rest from reference TRBV28 and TRBJ1-5, the complete variable domain is DVKVTQSSRYLVKRTGEKVFLECVQDMDHENMFWYRQDPGLGLRLIYFSYDVKMKEKGDIPEGYSVSREKKERFSLILESASTNQTSMYLCASSLTGTSNQPQHFGDGTRLSIL.

This chain connects TRBV18 to TRBJ1-5; D uncertain. V lost 4 bases to trimming and J lost 4 bases, with 11 bases between them. The CDR3 is 14 residues long. Germline V CDR1 and CDR2: KGHSH, LQKENI. The CDR3 protein is CASSLQKTNQPQHF. CDR3 coding DNA: TGTGCCAGCTCACTGCAAAAGACAAATCAGCCCCAGCATTTT.

The V gene is TRBV18, the J gene TRBJ2-7; 10 bases fit TRBD1. V lost 2 bases, J lost 2 bases, and 6 bases stayed unmatched. The length of the CDR3 is 16 residues. The germline CDR1 and CDR2 sequences are KGHSH and LQKENI. The CDR3 bases are TGTGCCAGCTCACCAGGGGGCGGGACAGGGGCCTACGAGCAGTACGTC. Protein sequence: CASSPGGGTGAYEQYV.

The chain combines TRBV30 with TRBJ2-1, with 10 bases that match TRBD1. V shed 0 bases, J shed 6 bases, and the junction held 11 bases outside the gene matches. The CDR3 is made up of 17 amino acids. Per the germline V gene, CDR1 is GTSNPN and CDR2 is SVGIG (reference sequence). For the CDR3, the DNA is TGTGCCTGGAGTGTCTACACCCGGGACAGGGGTACCAATGAGCAGTTCTTC. Translation gives CAWSVYTRDRGTNEQFF. Based on the CDR3 plus reference TRBV30 and TRBJ2-1, the full variable domain is SQTIHQWPATLVQPVGSPLSLECTVEGTSNPNLYWYRQAAGRGLQLLFYSVGIGQISSEVPQNLSASRPQDRQFILSSKKLLLSDSGFYLCAWSVYTRDRGTNEQFFGPGTRLTVL.

V usage is TRBV6-5 and J usage is TRBJ2-5, with D possibly being TRBD2 (6 bases). CDR3 length: 14 residues. The germline V and J ends were trimmed by 6 bases and 2 bases, with 13 bases remaining between them. Germline V CDR1 and CDR2: MNHEY, SVGAGI. The CDR3 nucleotides read TGTGCCAGCAGCCGGGACTCGAGGCAAGAGACCCAGTACTTC. It specifies CASSRDSRQETQYF.

For this clone: Germline is not matched at one junction end, which may reflect a read error. The genes are TRBV29-1 and TRBJ2-5; 8 bases agree with TRBD1. CDR1 is SQVTM, CDR2 ANQGSEA, per germline. CDR3 length equals 14 residues. The CDR3 loop is CSVEDRGLQETQYF. The CDR3 DNA reads TGCAGCGTCGAAGACAGGGGCCTACAAGAGACCCAGTACTTC.

This chain links TRBV3-1 (or the pseudogene TRBV3-2) with TRBJ2-5; tentatively, D is TRBD2 (6 bases). Deletions cut 0 bases from V and 7 bases from J, with 15 bases between. Per the germline V gene, CDR1 is LGHDT and CDR2 is YNNKEL (reference sequence). The CDR3 is made up of 15 amino acids. The CDR3 reads CASSQEIGGGGTQYF. Written as DNA, the CDR3 is TGTGCCAGCAGCCAAGAGATCGGGGGAGGAGGGACCCAGTACTTC.

This chain links TRBV21-1 with TRBJ2-6; TRBD1 is the table's D call and was not checked against the DNA. TRBV21-1 is listed as a pseudogene. CDR3 size: 19 residues. CDR3 sequence (DNA): TGTGCCAGCAGCAAAGTACTGGGACAGGGAGTACCTGGGGCCAACGTCCTGACTTTC. Residues: CASSKVLGQGVPGANVLTF.

The gene calls are TRBV11-1 and TRBJ2-1; D remains ambiguous. V dropped 6 bases and J dropped 2 bases, with 14 bases sitting between them. The CDR3 is 15 residues long. Germline CDR1 and CDR2: SGHAT and FQDESV (reference sequence). The CDR3 region has the DNA TGTGCCAGCAGGTTTGAACGACAAGCCTACAATGAGCAGTTCTTC. Translated, it gives CASRFERQAYNEQFF. The whole variable domain, filled in from reference TRBV11-1 and TRBJ2-1, reads EAEVAQSPRYKITEKSQAVAFWCDPISGHATLYWYRQILGQGPELLVQFQDESVVDDSQLPKDRFSAERLKGVDSTLKIQPAELGDSAMYLCASRFERQAYNEQFFGPGTRLTVL.

The chain joins TRBV19 to TRBJ2-2; 7 nucleotides agree with TRBD1. Looked up from germline, CDR1 is LNHDA and CDR2 is SQIVND (reference sequence). The V and J ends lost 1 base and 7 bases, in that order; junction bases with no gene match: 6. The CDR3 has 15 residues. The CDR3 DNA follows: TGTGCCAGTAGTATAGGGAACAGGGGTTACGGGGAGCTGTTTTTT. It specifies CASSIGNRGYGELFF.

The chain recombines TRBV28 with TRBJ1-2; D is unclear. In germline, CDR1 is MDHEN, CDR2 SYDVKM. The CDR3 is made up of 14 amino acids. V was trimmed by 6 bases and J by 6 bases, leaving 17 bases between them. The CDR3 region has the DNA TGTGCCAGCAGATCCCCCGGGGTGGAAAATGGCTACACCTTC. It is translated as CASRSPGVENGYTF.

V is TRBV5-8 and J is TRBJ2-5; D not certain. CDR3 size: 14 residues. From germline, CDR1 is SGHTS and CDR2 YDEGEE. The germline V and J ends were trimmed by 4 bases and 5 bases, with 15 bases remaining between them. CDR3 sequence reads: CASSIGRRTETQYF. The CDR3 DNA reads as TGTGCCAGCAGCATCGGTCGGAGAACGGAGACCCAGTACTTC. The complete variable domain, with remaining parts taken from reference TRBV5-8 and TRBJ2-5, reads EAGVTQSPTHLIKTRGQQATLRCSPISGHTSVYWYQQALGLGLQFLLWYDEGEERNRGNFPPRFSGRQFPNYSSELNVNALELEDSALYLCASSIGRRTETQYFGPGTRLLVL.

V usage is TRBV29-1 and J usage is TRBJ1-4; 9 bases match TRBD1. V shed 4 bases and J 7 bases; nucleotides not matched to a gene: 4. The CDR3 runs 13 residues. Looked up from germline, CDR1 is SQVTM and CDR2 is ANQGSEA. The CDR3 region is CSVGGQGGEKLFF. CDR3 in DNA: TGCAGCGTTGGGGGACAGGGAGGTGAAAAACTGTTTTTT.

V gene TRBV9 combines with J gene TRBJ1-2, with D maybe TRBD1 (6 bases). The germline V gene encodes CDR1 SGDLS and CDR2 YYNGEE. The V end was cut by 4 bases, the J end by 5 bases, with 21 bases between. The CDR3 loop spans 16 amino acids. The CDR3 nucleotides are TGTGCCAGCAGCCCAGGGGTGGGCAAGGCCAATTATGGCTACACCTTC. It yields the protein CASSPGVGKANYGYTF.

The sample holds a few counts of this clone. The chain employs TRBV12-5 and TRBJ1-1; 9 bases are shared with TRBD1. This CDR3 comprises 17 residues. Germline CDR1 is LGHNT and CDR2 is FRNRAP. Losses at the gene ends were 1 base for V and 0 bases for J; bases not matched to a gene: 6. The CDR3 loop is CASGLDGTGFMNTEAFF. CDR3 DNA: TGTGCTAGTGGTTTGGATGGGACAGGGTTTATGAACACTGAAGCTTTCTTT. Complete variable domain (other parts from reference TRBV12-5 and TRBJ1-1): DARVTQTPRHKVTEMGQEVTMRCQPILGHNTVFWYRQTMMQGLELLAYFRNRAPLDDSGMPKDRFSAEMPDATLATLKIQPSEPRDSAVYFCASGLDGTGFMNTEAFFGQGTRLTVV.

The rearrangement uses TRBV19 and TRBJ1-2, with unresolved D. This CDR3 is built from 14 residues. V was clipped by 5 bases and J by 1 base, with 11 bases between them. Germline CDR1 reads LNHDA; CDR2 reads SQIVND (reference sequence). The CDR3 reads CASSPLRGNYGYTF. The CDR3 DNA reads as TGTGCCAGTAGTCCTCTGCGCGGTAACTATGGCTACACCTTC.

This clone turned up a few times. The V gene is TRBV7-9, the J gene TRBJ2-2; 7 positions agree with TRBD2. The CDR3 covers 16 residues. Germline CDR1 and CDR2: SEHNR and FQNEAQ (reference sequence). The ends lost 7 bases at V and 3 bases at J; junction bases unmatched: 11. The CDR3 sequence is CASIQVRDYHTGELFF. In DNA, the CDR3 is TGTGCCAGCATCCAAGTCCGGGACTACCACACCGGGGAGCTGTTTTTT.

This chain connects TRBV2 to TRBJ2-1, with D hard to call. CDR3 length: 11 residues. V was trimmed by 4 bases and J by 4 bases, leaving 2 bases between them. The germline gives CDR1 SNHLY, CDR2 FYNNEI. The CDR3 loop is CASSVYNEQFF. CDR3 sequence (DNA): TGTGCCAGCAGTGTATACAATGAGCAGTTCTTC.